This paragraph reports one T cell receptor beta chain. Its target is not known. This sample was taken from a study of shared clonotypes between healthy human individuals. The protocol was immunoSEQ multiplex PCR, while the TCRdb copy is restricted to in-frame clones and leaves out a portion. The sample has roughly 640,000 clones, roughly 97% seen once. Points from the study as a whole: The study found about 5% of naive CD4 clonotypes shared across a handful of donors. It was the non-shared clonotypes that had lower generation probabilities than clonotypes shared by all four donors. An effect of sequencing depth on clonotype sharing among donors was expected.

This CDR3 has 13 residues. Trimming shortened V by 2 bases and J by 8 bases, and 13 bases separated the two germline ends. The V and J genes are TRBV5-3 and TRBJ1-2, with D maybe TRBD1 (5 bases). TRBV5-3 is filed as an ORF, its function uncertain. The receptor was derived from a woman in her thirties in good health. Material: naive CD4+ T cells sorted from blood. Subset denoted: CD45RA+ positively selected. The CDR3, as DNA: TGTGCCAGAAGCTTCGGGGGTTTAGGCGGCTACACCTTC. It translates to CARSFGGLGGYTF.